The 9 T cell receptor beta chains presented below share a single source sample, sequenced in a study of monozygotic twins with inflammatory bowel disease. TCRdb derives one entry per CDR3 protein from the 5' RACE reads, leaving out DNA. Its listing shows around 370,000 distinct CDR3 sequences. Sequencing was performed on blood. These receptors all come from a human donor with ulcerative colitis or Crohn's disease, or a healthy co-twin of an affected twin (not recorded which).

The gene calls are TRBV27 and TRBJ2-7; TCRdb outputs TRBD2, but without DNA this stays unchecked. Looked up from germline, CDR1 is MNHEY and CDR2 is SMNVEV (reference sequence). The CDR3 consists of 16 residues. The CDR3 region is CASTRDGYREGYEQYF.

V gene TRBV5-1 combines with J gene TRBJ2-1. The length of the CDR3 is 15 residues. The germline CDR1 and CDR2 sequences are SGHRS and YFSETQ. The CDR3 region is CASSSDSPSYNEQFF. The variable domain in full, completed from reference TRBV5-1 and TRBJ2-1, reads KAGVTQTPRYLIKTRGQQVTLSCSPISGHRSVSWYQQTPGQGLQFLFEYFSETQRNKGNFPGRFSGRQFSNSRSEMNVSTLELGDSALYLCASSSDSPSYNEQFFGPGTRLTVL.

The V and J genes are TRBV4-3 and TRBJ2-7. The CDR3 length is 14 residues. The V gene's germline CDR1 is LGHNA and CDR2 YSLEER. CDR3 residues: CASSQGHKGYEQYF.

The chain couples TRBV24-1 to TRBJ2-1; without DNA, the TCRdb call of TRBD1 cannot be checked. Germline loops: CDR1 KGHDR, CDR2 SFDVKD. The CDR3 length is 14 residues. This CDR3 is CATSDPLTGDEQFF.

The rearrangement joins TRBV6-2 or TRBV6-3 to TRBJ2-7. CDR3 length: 12 amino acids. Looked up from germline, CDR1 is MNHEY and CDR2 is SVGEGT. The CDR3 region is CASSQSSYEQYF.

CDR3 loop: CASSFLPGESTDTQYF. This chain links TRBV7-9 with TRBJ2-3; TCRdb lists TRBD1, though no DNA is available to test this call. Germline CDR1 SEHNR, CDR2 FQNEAQ (reference sequence). This CDR3 is 16 amino acids long.

The V call is TRBV12-3 or TRBV12-4, the J call TRBJ1-2; TCRdb lists TRBD1, though no DNA is available to test this call. The CDR3 sequence is 14 residues long. CDR3 loop: CASSFQLGHHGYTF.

This chain uses TRBV12-3 or TRBV12-4 with TRBJ2-5; the D call of TRBD1 rests on TCRdb alone, since no DNA is present to check it. The CDR3 runs 15 residues. CDR3 region: CASSILQGAVETQYF.

This sequence joins TRBV12-3 or TRBV12-4 and TRBJ1-5; the TCRdb D gene call, TRBD1, has no DNA to confirm it. The CDR3 spans 15 residues. The CDR3 protein is CASNQGQGVVQPQHF.